Below, 23 T cell receptor beta chains from the same sample are listed, as sequenced in a study of T cell repertoires in cytomegalovirus infection. From the reads, TCRdb called clonotypes with MiXCR, one entry per CDR3 protein. This sample has 350,000 to 450,000 distinct CDR3 sequences, with less than 20% found just once. The sequenced sample consisted of PBMCs. The receptor set was obtained from a human donor in good health (CMV status not recorded). Some clones in this sample may be carry-over from other donors' samples.

Concerning this clonotype itself: A much bigger clone sits one base away, suggesting this may be a read error. The V call is TRBV19, the J call TRBJ2-5; D is possibly TRBD1 or TRBD2 (6 bases each). The V gene's germline CDR1 is LNHDA and CDR2 SQIVND (reference sequence). The CDR3 runs to 15 residues. Here the CDR3 DNA reads TGTGCCAGTATTATAGATCTGTCGGGGGCTGGAGGCCAGTACTTC. Translated, it gives CASIIDLSGAGGQYF.

This clonotype was seen at least ten times. This chain joins TRBV6-5 and TRBJ2-1, with TRBD1 as a possible D gene (6 bases). The CDR3 is 15 amino acids. V was clipped by 0 bases and J by 3 bases, with 9 bases between them. Germline-derived CDR1 and CDR2 are MNHEY and SVGAGI. The CDR3, as DNA: TGTGCCAGCAGTTACTCCCAGGGGTACTACAATGAGCAGTTCTTC. Translation gives CASSYSQGYYNEQFF.

V is TRBV15 and J is TRBJ2-3; TRBD2 is a possible D gene (5 bases). Germline CDR1 and CDR2: LNHNV and YYDKDF (reference sequence). V lost 0 bases and J lost 6, with 7 bases in between. The CDR3 extends over 13 amino acids. CDR3 nucleotide sequence: TGTGCCACCAGCAGAGATCCGGGGGATACGCAGTATTTT. It codes for CATSRDPGDTQYF.

There are many counts of this clonotype. The CDR3 reads CASSAGSNTGELFF. Here the CDR3 DNA reads TGTGCCAGCAGCGCCGGATCGAACACCGGGGAGCTGTTTTTT. This chain joins TRBV7-6 and TRBJ2-2; D remains ambiguous. The CDR3 sequence is 14 residues long. V was cut by 5 bases and J by 0 bases, with 7 bases left in between. The germline V gene has CDR1 SGHVS and CDR2 FNYEAQ.

This clonotype was detected many times. J is TRBJ1-2 and V is TRBV7-2; TRBD1 matches at 11 bases. The trim removed 2 bases at V and 5 bases at J, leaving 10 bases unmatched. This CDR3 contains 17 residues. Germline V lookup: CDR1 SGHTA, CDR2 FQGNSA. CDR3 loop: CASSLLGGGQGGYGYTF. CDR3 DNA: TGTGCCAGCAGCTTACTTGGCGGGGGACAGGGGGGATATGGCTACACCTTC.

The chain combines TRBV19 with TRBJ2-1; D ambiguous. Germline V gives CDR1 LNHDA, CDR2 SQIVND (reference sequence). The CDR3 is 16 amino acids. V was clipped by 6 bases and J by 0 bases, with 15 bases between them. The CDR3 sequence is CASRNSLGSSYNEQFF. The CDR3 coding sequence is TGTGCCAGTAGAAACAGTCTGGGAAGCTCCTACAATGAGCAGTTCTTC.

In this sample, this clonotype turned up a few times. This chain links TRBV5-6 with TRBJ2-3, with D unclear. Trimming took off 4 bases at V and 2 bases at J, with 11 bases between the two ends. Germline-derived CDR1 and CDR2 are SGHDT and YYEEEE. CDR3 length: 14 residues. CDR3 in DNA: TGTGCCAGCAGCCCAACCACGTACACAGATACGCAGTATTTT. This encodes CASSPTTYTDTQYF.

This clonotype was picked up many times. The germline gene is not matched at one end of the junction; a read error may be the cause. The chain has TRBV12-3 or TRBV12-4 and TRBJ1-5, with 10 bases identical to TRBD1. The length of the CDR3 is 14 residues. The CDR3 DNA reads as TGCGCCAGCAGCCGGACAGGGGGGAATCAGCCCCAGCATTTT. This gives the protein CASSRTGGNQPQHF.

J is TRBJ1-2 and V is TRBV19; 7 bases map to TRBD1. Germline V gives CDR1 LNHDA, CDR2 SQIVND (reference sequence). The CDR3 contains 13 residues. The V gene end was trimmed by 3 bases and the J gene end by 9 bases; junction bases not matched to a gene: 7. CDR3 in amino acids: CASSIGTVPSYTF. The CDR3 region has the DNA TGTGCCAGTAGTATCGGGACAGTTCCGAGCTACACCTTC.

This chain links TRBV20-1 with TRBJ2-5; a possible D gene is TRBD1 (6 bases). V shed 6 bases and J shed 1 base, with 9 bases lying between them. Per the germline V gene, CDR1 is DFQATT and CDR2 is SNEGSKA (reference sequence). This CDR3 region has 12 residues. CDR3 loop: CSAQDSQETQYF. CDR3 nucleotide sequence: TGCAGTGCCCAGGACAGCCAAGAGACCCAGTACTTC.

This clonotype was detected many times. At one of its ends the junction is not consistent with the germline gene, which may arise from a read error. The rearrangement joins TRBV7-2 to TRBJ2-5, with D uncertain. This CDR3 spans 15 amino acids. Germline V gives CDR1 SGHTA, CDR2 FQGNSA. CDR3 bases: TGTGCCAGCAGTTATACCCGGCTGACACAAGGGACCCAGTACTTC. Its protein is CASSYTRLTQGTQYF.

CDR3 in DNA: TGTGCCAGCAGCTTCCGGGGAGGGGGCCCCTACGAGCAGTACTTC. This codes for CASSFRGGGPYEQYF. The chain joins TRBV5-4 to TRBJ2-7; TRBD1 or TRBD2 may be the D gene (7 bases each). V dropped 2 bases and J dropped 2 bases, with 14 bases sitting between them. Germline CDR1 is SGHNT and CDR2 is YYREEE (reference sequence). The CDR3 is 15 residues long.

The chain links TRBV12-3 or TRBV12-4 to TRBJ2-7; D call uncertain. The CDR3 runs 11 residues. Trimming removed 5 bases at V and 4 bases at J, with 6 bases between. In nucleotides, the CDR3 is TGTGCCAGCAGTAAACTTTACGAGCAGTACTTC. Translating gives CASSKLYEQYF.

A few counts support this clonotype. The chain combines TRBV19 with TRBJ1-2, with 9 bases aligning to TRBD1. The V gene's germline CDR1 is LNHDA and CDR2 SQIVND (reference sequence). CDR3 length: 13 amino acids. J lost 7 bases, V lost 9 bases, and 9 bases had no gene match. This chain's CDR3 is CASIKGQGTGYTF. The CDR3 DNA follows: TGTGCCAGCATTAAGGGACAGGGTACTGGCTACACCTTC.

The chain employs TRBV2 and TRBJ1-2; the D is unclear. From germline, CDR1 is SNHLY and CDR2 FYNNEI. Trimming pared 6 bases from V and 8 bases from J, leaving 13 bases between. The CDR3 is 12 amino acids. The CDR3 DNA sequence: TGTGCCAGCAGCCTCGGAAGCTTGGGCTACACCTTC. Translating gives CASSLGSLGYTF.

This clonotype has more than one count but fewer than ten. The CDR3 loop reads CASSRTPPAYEQYF. The CDR3 DNA reads TGTGCCAGCAGCCGGACCCCCCCCGCCTACGAGCAGTACTTC. The chain recombines TRBV7-8 with TRBJ2-7; D unresolved. The germline V gene has CDR1 SGHVS and CDR2 FQNEAQ. There are 14 residues in the CDR3. The V gene lost 5 bases and the J gene lost 2 bases, with 13 bases spanning the gap.

The chain combines TRBV10-3 with TRBJ1-4; D remains unclear. The CDR3 covers 15 residues. Per the germline V gene, CDR1 is ENHRY and CDR2 is SYGVKD. V lost 10 bases and J 0 bases, leaving 15 bases between the germline ends. The CDR3 here is CATSTLVATNEKLFF. CDR3 nucleotide sequence: TGTGCCACCTCTACATTGGTTGCAACTAATGAAAAACTGTTTTTT.

This clonotype was found once. The rearrangement links TRBV7-9 to TRBJ2-1; D might be TRBD2 (5 bases). This CDR3 has 14 amino acids. V lost 1 base, J lost 6 bases, and 10 bases lay in between. Germline CDR1 SEHNR, CDR2 FQNEAQ (reference sequence). As DNA, the CDR3 is TGTGCCAGCAGCTTAGATTTTCGGGGCAATGAGCAGTTCTTC. Translated: CASSLDFRGNEQFF.

This clonotype was picked up many times. V is TRBV7-2 and J is TRBJ2-3; possibly TRBD2 for D (7 bases). Between the trimmed V and J ends, which lost 5 bases and 5 bases, there was a span of 17 bases. The CDR3 contains 15 residues. Germline assignment: CDR1 SGHTA and CDR2 FQGNSA. CDR3 sequence (DNA): TGTGCCAGCAGCCTTGGGGCGGGGGCGATAGATACGCAGTATTTT. This translates into CASSLGAGAIDTQYF.

This clonotype was seen ten or more times. The V call is TRBV7-8, the J call TRBJ1-1; D is unclear. Germline V lookup: CDR1 SGHVS, CDR2 FQNEAQ. V dropped 5 bases and J dropped 8 bases, with 12 bases sitting between them. This CDR3 spans 12 amino acids. CDR3: CASSPWVGEAFF. In DNA form, the CDR3 reads TGTGCCAGCAGCCCCTGGGTTGGGGAAGCTTTCTTT.

In this sample, this clonotype turned up many times. The V gene is TRBV7-2, the J gene TRBJ2-3; TRBD2 agrees at 8 bases. The V and J ends lost 4 bases and 1 base, in that order; junction bases with no gene match: 4. Germline CDR1 is SGHTA and CDR2 is FQGNSA. This CDR3 is built from 15 residues. This CDR3 is CASSSGLGGTDTQYF. CDR3 nucleotide sequence: TGTGCCAGCAGCTCGGGACTAGGGGGCACAGATACGCAGTATTTT.

Only a few counts were recorded for this clonotype. The rearrangement joins TRBV2 to TRBJ1-5, with 11 bases fitting TRBD1. The J segment lost 0 bases and the V segment lost 7 bases, leaving 14 bases of the junction unmatched. Germline V gene data show CDR1 as SNHLY and CDR2 as FYNNEI. This CDR3 contains 19 residues. DNA of the CDR3: TGTGCCAGCACCCTGGACGGGACAGGGGGATTTTATAGCAATCAGCCCCAGCATTTT. Amino acid sequence: CASTLDGTGGFYSNQPQHF. Together with reference TRBV2 and TRBJ1-5, the CDR3 gives the full variable domain: EPEVTQTPSHQVTQMGQEVILRCVPISNHLYFYWYRQILGQKVEFLVSFYNNEISEKSEIFDDQFSVERPDGSNFTLKIRSTKLEDSAMYFCASTLDGTGGFYSNQPQHFGDGTRLSIL.

This clonotype was seen more than once but under ten times. V and J are TRBV5-1 and TRBJ1-2; 7 bases are a match to TRBD1. Germline CDR1 and CDR2: SGHRS and YFSETQ. After removal of 1 base from V and 0 bases from J, the junction contained 12 bases not matched to a gene. This CDR3 is built from 18 residues. CDR3 nucleotides: TGCGCCAGCAGCTTGTGGCCCTCGGGACAGTCAACTAACTATGGCTACACCTTC. It encodes CASSLWPSGQSTNYGYTF.